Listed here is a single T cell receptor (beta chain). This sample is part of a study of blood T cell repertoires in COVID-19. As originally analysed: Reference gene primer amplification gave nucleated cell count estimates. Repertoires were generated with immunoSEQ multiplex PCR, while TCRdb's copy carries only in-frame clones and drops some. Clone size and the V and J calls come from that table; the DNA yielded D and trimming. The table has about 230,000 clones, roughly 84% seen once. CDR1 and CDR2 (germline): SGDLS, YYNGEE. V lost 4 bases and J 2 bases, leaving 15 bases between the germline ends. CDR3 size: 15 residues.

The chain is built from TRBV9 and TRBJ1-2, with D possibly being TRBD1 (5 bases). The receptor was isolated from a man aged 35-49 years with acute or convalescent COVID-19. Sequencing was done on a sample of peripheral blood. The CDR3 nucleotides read TGTGCCAGCAGCCCGCTGGGGCATTTGAACTATGGCTACACCTTC. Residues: CASSPLGHLNYGYTF.